The next 25 T cell receptor beta chains were all read from a single sample in a study of shared T cell receptors in the human thymus. The assay was immunoSEQ multiplex PCR, and TCRdb's table has in-frame clones only and misses some. Of 700,000 to 750,000 clones listed, 80% to 90% were seen once; the top ten hold 0.0095% to 0.013%. The sample was also reused in another study, on human thymus T cells.

Material for sequencing was thymocytes. These receptors originate from a girl less than two years old with a congenital heart defect.

DNA of the CDR3: TGTGCCAGCAGACCTAAACAGGGGGCGCGAACTAATGAAAAACTGTTTTTT. It specifies CASRPKQGARTNEKLFF. The rearrangement joins TRBV27 to TRBJ1-4, with 9 bases identical to TRBD1. V shed 6 bases and J 1 base; nucleotides not matched to a gene: 9. The CDR3 is 17 amino acids. In germline, CDR1 is MNHEY, CDR2 SMNVEV (reference sequence).

V is TRBV19 and J is TRBJ1-1; D is unresolved. The germline V gene encodes CDR1 LNHDA and CDR2 SQIVND (reference sequence). The CDR3 loop spans 14 amino acids. The V end lost 4 bases, the J end lost 11 bases, and 20 bases lay between the germline ends. The CDR3 here is CASSTDPPRLGAFF. The CDR3 DNA follows: TGTGCCAGTAGTACCGACCCTCCGCGACTAGGGGCTTTCTTT.

The CDR3 loop reads CSVGQVQYEQYF. DNA of the CDR3: TGCAGCGTAGGACAGGTACAATACGAGCAGTACTTC. This chain uses TRBV29-1 with TRBJ2-7; 7 nucleotides line up with TRBD1. This CDR3 has 12 amino acids. Losses at the gene ends were 6 bases for V and 4 bases for J; bases not matched to a gene: 6. Germline-derived CDR1 and CDR2 are SQVTM and ANQGSEA.

The chain couples TRBV6-5 to TRBJ2-7, with D maybe TRBD2 (7 bases). The V gene's germline CDR1 is MNHEY and CDR2 SVGAGI. Trimming took off 0 bases at V and 6 bases at J, with 15 bases between the two ends. CDR3 length: 15 residues. CDR3 sequence reads: CASSYSRGAFSEQYF. The CDR3 coding sequence is TGTGCCAGCAGTTACTCTCGGGGGGCTTTTAGCGAGCAGTACTTC.

The rearrangement joins TRBV4-1 to TRBJ1-2, with 7 bases identical to TRBD1. The CDR3 is made up of 16 amino acids. The V gene end was trimmed by 3 bases and the J gene end by 3 bases; junction bases not matched to a gene: 10. Germline values: CDR1 MGHRA, CDR2 YSYEKL. Here the CDR3 reads CASSQSDRASDYGYTF. The DNA for the CDR3 is TGCGCCAGCAGCCAGTCCGACAGGGCTTCTGACTATGGCTACACCTTC.

The CDR3 region is CASSVGSGGILDTQYF. Written as DNA, the CDR3 is TGTGCCAGCAGCGTAGGCAGCGGGGGGATCCTGGATACGCAGTATTTT. The chain recombines TRBV9 with TRBJ2-3; TRBD2 matches 9 bases. There are 16 residues in the CDR3. V lost 0 bases, J lost 6 bases, and 8 bases stayed unmatched. The germline gives CDR1 SGDLS, CDR2 YYNGEE.

This chain links TRBV15 with TRBJ2-7; unclear D gene. Trimming removed 3 bases from V and 0 bases from J, with 12 bases in between. Germline V gene lookup returns CDR1 LNHNV and CDR2 YYDKDF (reference sequence). The CDR3 is 15 residues long. CDR3 loop: CATSRMRGSSYEQYF. The CDR3 DNA follows: TGTGCCACCAGCAGGATGAGAGGCAGCTCCTACGAGCAGTACTTC.

The chain carries TRBV7-6 and TRBJ2-5; D possibly corresponds to TRBD2 (7 bases). Per germline, CDR1 SGHVS and CDR2 FNYEAQ. CDR3 size: 15 residues. V gave up 1 base and J gave up 6 bases, with 15 bases separating them. CDR3 residues: CASSLGPGGGKTQYF. DNA for the CDR3: TGTGCCAGCAGCTTAGGACCGGGGGGCGGAAAGACCCAGTACTTC. Full variable domain (remainder filled in from reference TRBV7-6 and TRBJ2-5): GAGVSQSPRYKVTKRGQDVALRCDPISGHVSLYWYRQALGQGPEFLTYFNYEAQQDKSGLPNDRFSAERPEGSISTLTIQRTEQRDSAMYRCASSLGPGGGKTQYFGPGTRLLVL.

The chain joins TRBV2 to TRBJ1-2; the D is unclear. Trimming took 8 bases from V and 7 from J, leaving 17 bases between them. Per germline, CDR1 SNHLY and CDR2 FYNNEI. The CDR3 loop spans 13 amino acids. For the CDR3, the DNA is TGTGCCAGCGAATATTTGCGGAGGATTGGCTACACCTTC. It is translated as CASEYLRRIGYTF.

V and J are TRBV5-6 and TRBJ2-7, with TRBD1 matching 8 bases. There are 17 residues in the CDR3. Unmatched junction bases numbered 17, after V lost 2 bases and J lost 7 bases. Per the germline V gene, CDR1 is SGHDT and CDR2 is YYEEEE. CDR3 sequence (DNA): TGTGCCAGCAGCTTTTCATCGGACAGGGCCCCCCTGGGAGAGCAGTACTTC. Its translation: CASSFSSDRAPLGEQYF.

V and J are TRBV5-1 and TRBJ1-5; D may be TRBD1 (5 bases). Germline loops: CDR1 SGHRS, CDR2 YFSETQ. The V gene lost 5 bases and the J gene lost 3 bases, with 12 bases spanning the gap. The CDR3 consists of 14 residues. In DNA form, the CDR3 reads TGCGCCAGCAGTTTGTCAGGGCACAATCAGCCCCAGCATTTT. Its translation: CASSLSGHNQPQHF.

The chain is built from TRBV6-1 and TRBJ2-1; 13 bases match TRBD2. Looked up from germline, CDR1 is MNHNS and CDR2 is SASEGT. J was trimmed by 5 bases and V by 4 bases; bases with no gene match: 2. This CDR3 region has 15 residues. In DNA form, the CDR3 reads TGTGCCAGCAGTGGGACTAGCGGGGGCCACAATGAGCAGTTCTTC. It is translated as CASSGTSGGHNEQFF.

V usage is TRBV2 and J usage is TRBJ1-6, with a weak D call TRBD1 (6 bases). The germline V gene encodes CDR1 SNHLY and CDR2 FYNNEI. V lost 4 bases, J lost 7 bases, and 14 bases lay in between. This CDR3 has 15 amino acids. The CDR3 bases are TGTGCCAGCAGTGCATGGCAGGGGCCGAATTCACCCCTCCACTTT. This sequence encodes CASSAWQGPNSPLHF.

The chain has TRBV29-1 and TRBJ2-1, with D possibly matching TRBD2 (5 bases). The CDR3 extends over 14 amino acids. Deletions cut 4 bases from V and 2 bases from J, with 12 bases between. In germline, CDR1 is SQVTM, CDR2 ANQGSEA. CDR3 sequence (DNA): TGCAGCGTTGTACGGGGTTCCCCCTACAATGAGCAGTTCTTC. The encoded protein is CSVVRGSPYNEQFF.

The chain links TRBV5-4 to TRBJ2-7; D perhaps matches TRBD2 (5 bases). Trimming pared 3 bases from V and 5 bases from J, leaving 18 bases between. Looked up from germline, CDR1 is SGHNT and CDR2 is YYREEE (reference sequence). The CDR3 spans 15 residues. CDR3 nucleotide sequence: TGTGCCAGCAGCTGGTCAGAGGAGGATGATGACGAGCAGTACTTC. Encoded protein: CASSWSEEDDDEQYF.

The chain is built from TRBV14 and TRBJ2-1, with 12 bases lining up with TRBD1. This CDR3 region has 16 residues. Germline V gene sequence: CDR1 SGHDN, CDR2 FVKESK. Trimming removed 7 bases from V and 5 bases from J; junction bases left unmatched: 9. Written as DNA, the CDR3 is TGTGCCAGCACGTCCGGGACAGGGGGCCGGGACAATGAGCAGTTCTTC. Translating gives CASTSGTGGRDNEQFF.

The gene calls are TRBV7-2 and TRBJ1-5; the match to TRBD1 covers 8 bases. After removal of 8 bases from V and 2 bases from J, the junction contained 11 bases not matched to a gene. The germline V gene has CDR1 SGHTA and CDR2 FQGNSA. There are 16 residues in the CDR3. The CDR3 bases are TGTGCCAGCCGCAGGGGGCGATTGTATGGCAATCAGCCCCAGCATTTT. Translated, it gives CASRRGRLYGNQPQHF.

The chain is built from TRBV9 and TRBJ2-1; 10 bases are shared with TRBD1. In germline, CDR1 is SGDLS, CDR2 YYNGEE. After removal of 3 bases from V and 5 bases from J, the junction contained 11 bases not matched to a gene. The CDR3 totals 17 residues. For the CDR3, the DNA is TGTGCCAGCAGCGACCGACAGGGGGCTAGAGCGGACAATGAGCAGTTCTTC. Translation: CASSDRQGARADNEQFF.

There are a few counts of this clone. The rearrangement links TRBV2 to TRBJ2-7; TRBD1 agrees at 9 bases. With 3 bases clipped from V and 3 bases from J, the junction kept 6 bases outside the gene matches. The CDR3 length is 15 residues. Germline CDR1 is SNHLY and CDR2 is FYNNEI. In DNA, the CDR3 is TGTGCCAGCAGTGACGTGGACAGGGGACGCTACGAGCAGTACTTC. Protein: CASSDVDRGRYEQYF.

The chain combines TRBV10-3 with TRBJ1-6, with unresolved D. The CDR3 length is 12 residues. Per the germline V gene, CDR1 is ENHRY and CDR2 is SYGVKD. V was trimmed by 10 bases and J by 3 bases, leaving 7 bases between them. Here the CDR3 reads CATGLYNSPLHF. DNA for the CDR3: TGTGCCACCGGACTCTATAATTCACCCCTCCACTTT.

The rearrangement joins TRBV12-5 to TRBJ2-2; 8 bases map to TRBD1. From germline, CDR1 is LGHNT and CDR2 FRNRAP. Trimming took 5 bases from V and 3 from J; bases not matched to a gene: 8. The CDR3 covers 16 residues. CDR3: CASGTSDRVYTGELFF. The CDR3 DNA follows: TGTGCTAGTGGTACCTCGGACAGGGTATACACCGGGGAGCTGTTTTTT. The full variable domain, with the rest looked up from reference TRBV12-5 and TRBJ2-2, is DARVTQTPRHKVTEMGQEVTMRCQPILGHNTVFWYRQTMMQGLELLAYFRNRAPLDDSGMPKDRFSAEMPDATLATLKIQPSEPRDSAVYFCASGTSDRVYTGELFFGEGSRLTVL.

The chain recombines TRBV28 with TRBJ1-1; TRBD1 matches at 9 bases. The germline V gene encodes CDR1 MDHEN and CDR2 SYDVKM. The V gene end was trimmed by 3 bases and the J gene end by 1 base; junction bases not matched to a gene: 6. The CDR3 is 16 residues long. The CDR3 is CASSLEQGAGNTEAFF. The CDR3 DNA reads as TGTGCCAGCAGTTTGGAACAGGGGGCCGGGAACACTGAAGCTTTCTTT.

V and J are TRBV7-6 and TRBJ2-1; 8 bases fit TRBD2. This CDR3 is built from 20 residues. Losses at the gene ends were 0 bases for V and 9 bases for J; bases not matched to a gene: 22. The V gene's germline CDR1 is SGHVS and CDR2 FNYEAQ. CDR3 sequence: CASSLALERWRGARSSEQFF. In DNA form, the CDR3 reads TGTGCCAGCAGCTTAGCGCTGGAAAGATGGCGGGGGGCCCGCTCTAGTGAGCAGTTCTTC. Complete variable domain (other parts from reference TRBV7-6 and TRBJ2-1): GAGVSQSPRYKVTKRGQDVALRCDPISGHVSLYWYRQALGQGPEFLTYFNYEAQQDKSGLPNDRFSAERPEGSISTLTIQRTEQRDSAMYRCASSLALERWRGARSSEQFFGPGTRLTVL.

The chain links TRBV19 to TRBJ2-4, with D tentatively TRBD1 (7 bases). Germline CDR1 is LNHDA and CDR2 is SQIVND (reference sequence). The ends were cut back, 3 bases at V and 3 bases at J, with 18 bases in the middle. The CDR3 loop spans 17 amino acids. CDR3 sequence reads: CASSMAGGILDKNIQYF. CDR3 in DNA: TGTGCCAGTAGTATGGCAGGGGGGATCTTAGACAAAAACATTCAGTACTTC.

The chain combines TRBV27 with TRBJ1-1; a possible D gene is TRBD1 (6 bases). This CDR3 is built from 12 residues. Per germline, CDR1 MNHEY and CDR2 SMNVEV (reference sequence). V gave up 7 bases and J gave up 1 base, with 7 bases separating them. The CDR3 DNA is TGTGCCAGCAAGGGACAGAACACTGAAGCTTTCTTT. Amino acids: CASKGQNTEAFF.